The subject of this entry is one T cell receptor (beta chain). No antigen is known for it. Time point in this sample: newly diagnosed, previously untreated cHL patient sample. The comparison group had newly diagnosed, previously untreated classical Hodgkin lymphoma. The sample belongs to a study of PD-1 blockade in classical Hodgkin lymphoma. Findings and caveats of the study: Baseline TCR diversity was reportedly lower in newly diagnosed patients than healthy donors.

TCRdb keeps only in-frame clones here, not all; method: immunoSEQ multiplex PCR. The table records 25,000 to 30,000 clones, 90% to 95% of them present only once. Sequenced material: peripheral blood mononuclear cells (PBMCs). The origin of this receptor is a human donor with classical Hodgkin lymphoma.

CDR3 amino acids: CASSLGQTYQPQHF. CDR3 coding DNA: TGTGCCAGCAGTCTGGGACAGACCTATCAGCCCCAGCATTTT. The chain links TRBV2 to TRBJ1-5; 7 bases map to TRBD1. CDR1 and CDR2 from the germline V gene are SNHLY and FYNNEI. V dropped 5 bases and J dropped 5; count of bases not matched to a gene: 6. CDR3 length: 14 residues.